The next 14 T cell receptor beta chains were all read from a single sample in a study of blood T cell repertoires in COVID-19. Assay used: immunoSEQ multiplex PCR; TCRdb lists only in-frame clones, some missing. This repertoire shows 150,000 or so clones, 75% to 85% found once; its top ten account for approximately 7.1%. The sequenced sample consisted of peripheral blood. These receptors were taken from a woman aged 50 to 60 in a cohort sampled during active or convalescent COVID-19.

CDR3 DNA sequence: TGTGCCAGCAGCCATGGACAGGGCAGCTATGGCTACACCTTC. Translated, it gives CASSHGQGSYGYTF. V gene TRBV3-1 (or the pseudogene TRBV3-2) combines with J gene TRBJ1-2; TRBD1 matches at 8 bases. Unmatched junction bases numbered 4, after V lost 3 bases and J lost 4 bases. The germline V gene encodes CDR1 LGHDT and CDR2 YNNKEL (reference sequence). The CDR3 sequence is 14 residues long.

The J gene is TRBJ1-2, the V gene TRBV18; 7 bases match TRBD1. The CDR3 spans 15 residues. Germline values: CDR1 KGHSH, CDR2 LQKENI. V dropped 3 bases and J dropped 5; count of bases not matched to a gene: 9. CDR3 amino acids: CASSPSEGAKYGYTF. The CDR3 DNA reads TGTGCCAGCTCACCTAGCGAGGGGGCCAAGTATGGCTACACCTTC.

This clone was found a few times. The J gene is TRBJ1-5, the V gene TRBV7-9; TRBD1 might be the D (5 bases). This CDR3 region has 15 residues. The V gene lost 5 bases and the J gene lost 4 bases, with 15 bases spanning the gap. Germline V gene data show CDR1 as SEHNR and CDR2 as FQNEAQ (reference sequence). The CDR3 region is CASSNRQGGNQPQHF. The CDR3 nucleotides are TGTGCCAGCAGCAATCGTCAGGGTGGGAATCAGCCCCAGCATTTT.

The chain recombines TRBV2 with TRBJ1-3, with 10 bases aligning to TRBD1. Trimming cost V 6 bases and J 3 bases; bases outside gene matches: 8. Germline V gives CDR1 SNHLY, CDR2 FYNNEI. This CDR3 is built from 16 residues. The CDR3 DNA follows: TGTGCCAGCAGAGAAACCGGGACAGGGGATGGAAACACCATATATTTT. It specifies CASRETGTGDGNTIYF.

The chain recombines TRBV12-3 or TRBV12-4 with TRBJ1-2; D not certain. Trimming left V 5 bases short and J 4 bases short, with 11 bases between. The CDR3 is 13 amino acids. Here the CDR3 DNA reads TGTGCCAGCAGTCCTGGTGAGGGCTATGGCTACACCTTC. It encodes CASSPGEGYGYTF.

This sequence joins TRBV9 and TRBJ2-3; no reliable D call. The CDR3 has 14 residues. Germline loops: CDR1 SGDLS, CDR2 YYNGEE. V was cut by 0 bases and J by 4 bases, with 9 bases left in between. The DNA of the CDR3 is TGTGCCAGCAGCGTAGTGCAGGTAGCAGATACGCAGTATTTT. Translation gives CASSVVQVADTQYF. Full variable domain (rest looked up from reference TRBV9 and TRBJ2-3): DSGVTQTPKHLITATGQRVTLRCSPRSGDLSVYWYQQSLDQGLQFLIQYYNGEERAKGNILERFSAQQFPDLHSELNLSSLELGDSALYFCASSVVQVADTQYFGPGTRLTVL.

The gene calls are TRBV10-3 and TRBJ2-3; TRBD2 matches 10 bases. The CDR3 is 14 amino acids. Trimming took 8 bases from V and 4 from J; bases not matched to a gene: 6. Looked up from germline, CDR1 is ENHRY and CDR2 is SYGVKD. Written as DNA, the CDR3 is TGTGCCATCGCAAGCGGGGGGGCGTCAGATACGCAGTATTTT. Translating it yields CAIASGGASDTQYF.

This sequence joins TRBV19 and TRBJ1-2, with 8 bases matching TRBD1. Germline V gene lookup returns CDR1 LNHDA and CDR2 SQIVND (reference sequence). V gave up 8 bases and J gave up 7 bases; unmatched junction bases: 9. The CDR3 length is 13 residues. CDR3 loop: CASQTDRAFGYTF. The DNA of the CDR3 is TGTGCCAGTCAAACGGACAGGGCGTTTGGCTACACCTTC.

This rearrangement joins TRBV11-2 to TRBJ1-3, with D tentatively TRBD1 (5 bases). The germline V and J ends were trimmed by 5 bases and 3 bases, with 11 bases remaining between them. Germline V CDR1 and CDR2: SGHAT, FQNNGV. The CDR3 length is 14 residues. CDR3 sequence (DNA): TGTGCCAGCAGCCACGGGGGTCTTGGAAACACCATATATTTT. Its translation is CASSHGGLGNTIYF.

This chain joins TRBV7-2 and TRBJ2-3; 8 bases are shared with TRBD1. V lost 3 bases to trimming and J lost 5 bases; unmatched junction nucleotides: 7. The CDR3 runs to 15 residues. Germline V gene lookup returns CDR1 SGHTA and CDR2 FQGNSA. In DNA form, the CDR3 reads TGTGCCAGCAGCTTTTGGGCGACAGGGGAAGATACGCAGTATTTT. It is translated as CASSFWATGEDTQYF.

The CDR3 loop reads CASSPNVVAGRNTEAFF. The CDR3 DNA is TGTGCCAGCTCACCAAATGTAGTGGCAGGGCGGAACACTGAAGCTTTCTTT. The rearrangement links TRBV18 to TRBJ1-1, with D possibly matching TRBD1 (5 bases). The CDR3 is 17 amino acids. Per germline, CDR1 KGHSH and CDR2 LQKENI. With 2 bases removed from V and 1 base from J, the gap between germline ends came to 17 bases.

The rearrangement links TRBV6-5 to TRBJ1-3; 7 positions match TRBD1. Per germline, CDR1 MNHEY and CDR2 SVGAGI. This CDR3 is built from 13 residues. V lost 6 bases to trimming and J lost 2 bases; unmatched junction nucleotides: 1. CDR3: CASRGTAGNTIYF. CDR3 DNA sequence: TGTGCCAGCAGGGGGACAGCTGGAAACACCATATATTTT.

This clone was seen more than once but under ten times. V gene TRBV11-2 combines with J gene TRBJ2-1, with 9 bases lining up with TRBD2. Germline V gene lookup returns CDR1 SGHAT and CDR2 FQNNGV. V lost 5 bases to trimming and J lost 2 bases; unmatched junction nucleotides: 4. CDR3 size: 15 residues. CDR3 coding DNA: TGTGCCAGCAGCCAAACTAGCGGGCCCTACAATGAGCAGTTCTTC. Amino acid sequence: CASSQTSGPYNEQFF.

Concerning this clone: At the DNA level, this CDR3 is encoded by other sequences in the same sample as well. The J gene is TRBJ1-5, the V gene TRBV5-1; TRBD1 matches at 10 bases. V dropped 4 bases and J dropped 2; count of bases not matched to a gene: 3. The CDR3 runs to 15 residues. The V gene's germline CDR1 is SGHRS and CDR2 YFSETQ. The CDR3 DNA reads TGCGCCAGCAGCCCCGGGACAGGGGGCAATCAGCCCCAGCATTTT. Protein: CASSPGTGGNQPQHF. Combining the CDR3 with reference TRBV5-1 and TRBJ1-5 gives the whole variable domain KAGVTQTPRYLIKTRGQQVTLSCSPISGHRSVSWYQQTPGQGLQFLFEYFSETQRNKGNFPGRFSGRQFSNSRSEMNVSTLELGDSALYLCASSPGTGGNQPQHFGDGTRLSIL.